This T cell receptor (beta chain) was identified during a study of cytomegalovirus exposure and HLA in healthy donors. The study ran its PCR with 60 Vbeta and 13 Jbeta primers. Profiled with immunoSEQ multiplex PCR; TCRdb holds only in-frame clones, not every one. The table includes 210,000 or so clones, 80% to 90% detected once. With 5 bases clipped from V and 1 base from J, the junction kept 13 bases outside the gene matches. Germline CDR1 is MNHEY and CDR2 is SMNVEV (reference sequence). This CDR3 region has 17 residues. About this clone itself: Its antigen is not known.

Whole-study findings and limits: There were reportedly fewer N-insertions in an Asian-associated ancestry cluster than the approximately 670-donor mean, in a later analysis. Apparent HLA restriction characterized most CMV-associated TCR beta chains in a later analysis.

Sequenced input: PBMCs. The chain employs TRBV27 and TRBJ1-2; TRBD1 matches 7 bases. The source is a man in his thirties or forties in good health and CMV-seronegative. The CDR3 loop is CASSPQSGGKFNYGYTF. For the CDR3, the DNA is TGTGCCAGCAGTCCACAATCAGGGGGGAAGTTTAACTATGGCTACACCTTC.